The entry below gives a single T cell receptor (beta chain) sequence along with its context. Antigen: not known. In germline, CDR1 is MDHEN, CDR2 SYDVKM. This CDR3 comprises 13 residues. V was clipped by 6 bases and J by 3 bases, with 12 bases between them. The table came from immunoSEQ multiplex PCR; TCRdb's copy has only in-frame clones and leaves some out. Found here are 110,000 to 150,000 clones, approximately 90% of them singletons; the top ten hold about 3.7%. This sample is part of a study of T cell responses to AZD1222 COVID-19 vaccine. General study findings and limits: Spike-specific TCR breadth and depth rose after two AZD1222 doses. Possibly, clonal diversity was underestimated; donors were largely white British and included more females.

This receptor was identified in an adult in good health. The source material was peripheral blood, sampled on day 0 of AZD1222 vaccination. V is TRBV28 and J is TRBJ2-7; the D is unclear. For the CDR3, the DNA is TGTGCCAGCAGCTCAAGATCGAACTACGAGCAGTACTTC. As protein: CASSSRSNYEQYF.